This TCR beta chain is from a study of Ad26.COV2.S vaccination and SARS-CoV-2 variants. Study context: Intramuscular Ad26.COV2.S at 5x10^10 or 1x10^11 viral particles.

CDR1 MNHEY and CDR2 SMNVEV come from the germline V gene (reference sequence). CDR3 length equals 12 residues. V shed 6 bases and J shed 7 bases, with 10 bases lying between them. TCRdb keeps only in-frame clones here, not all; method: immunoSEQ multiplex PCR. The table shows some 500,000 clones, with roughly 89% occurring only once. The treatment here: some 19 received Ad26.COV2.S at low or high dose, single or two shots; five or six received placebo; per-sample allocation not given. Samples came from day 63 after the first vaccine or placebo injection. The sample holds one count of this clone. Its antigen is not known. Study-level findings and limits: The TCR-based breadth and depth measures might underestimate overall T cell responses. Across vaccine and placebo recipients, the breadth of non-spike TCRs was similar.

The clonotype was recovered from a person between 18 and 59 years old who received the Ad26.COV2.S COVID-19 vaccine or a placebo. The material sequenced was peripheral blood, taken in a trial of Ad26.COV2.S vaccine versus placebo. The chain uses TRBV27 and TRBJ2-1, with D possibly being TRBD1 (5 bases). This CDR3 is CASSQGLNEQFF. The CDR3 DNA reads as TGTGCCAGCAGCCAGGGTCTAAATGAGCAGTTCTTC.